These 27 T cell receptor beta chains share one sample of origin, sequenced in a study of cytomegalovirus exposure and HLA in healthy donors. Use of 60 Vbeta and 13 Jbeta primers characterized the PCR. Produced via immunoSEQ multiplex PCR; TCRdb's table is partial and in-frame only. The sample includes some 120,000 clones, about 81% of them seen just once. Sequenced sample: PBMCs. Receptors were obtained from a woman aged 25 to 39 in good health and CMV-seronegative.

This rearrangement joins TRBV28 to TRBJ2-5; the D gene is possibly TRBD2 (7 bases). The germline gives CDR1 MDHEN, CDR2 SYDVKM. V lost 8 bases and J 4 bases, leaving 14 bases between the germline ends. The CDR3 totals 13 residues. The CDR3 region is CASGGGAGETQYF. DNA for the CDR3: TGTGCCAGCGGTGGGGGGGCGGGAGAGACCCAGTACTTC.

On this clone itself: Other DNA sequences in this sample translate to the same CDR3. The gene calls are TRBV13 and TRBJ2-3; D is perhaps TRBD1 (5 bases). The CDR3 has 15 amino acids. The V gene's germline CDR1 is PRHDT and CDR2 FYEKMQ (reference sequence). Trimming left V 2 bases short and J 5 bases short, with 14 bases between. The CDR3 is CASSLPQGVVDTQYF. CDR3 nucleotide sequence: TGTGCCAGCAGCTTACCCCAGGGTGTAGTAGATACGCAGTATTTT.

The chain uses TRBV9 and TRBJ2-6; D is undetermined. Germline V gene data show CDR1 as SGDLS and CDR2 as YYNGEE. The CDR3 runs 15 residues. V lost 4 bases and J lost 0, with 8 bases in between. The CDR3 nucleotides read TGTGCCAGCAGCCGACTTAGCTCTGGGGCCAACGTCCTGACTTTC. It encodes CASSRLSSGANVLTF. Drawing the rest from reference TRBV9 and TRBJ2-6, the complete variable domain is DSGVTQTPKHLITATGQRVTLRCSPRSGDLSVYWYQQSLDQGLQFLIQYYNGEERAKGNILERFSAQQFPDLHSELNLSSLELGDSALYFCASSRLSSGANVLTFGAGSRLTVL.

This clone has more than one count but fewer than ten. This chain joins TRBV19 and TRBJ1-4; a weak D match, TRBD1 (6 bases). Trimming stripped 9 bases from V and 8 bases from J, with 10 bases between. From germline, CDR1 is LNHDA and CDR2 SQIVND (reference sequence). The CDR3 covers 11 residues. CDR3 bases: TGTGCCAGCACACAGGGCGAAAAACTGTTTTTT. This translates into CASTQGEKLFF.

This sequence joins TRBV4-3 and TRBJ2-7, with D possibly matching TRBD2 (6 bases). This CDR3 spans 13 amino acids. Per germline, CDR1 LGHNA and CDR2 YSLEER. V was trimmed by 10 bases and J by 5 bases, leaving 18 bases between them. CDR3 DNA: TGCGCCATCGGGGAGGTTAACGTCCACGAGCAGTACTTC. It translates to CAIGEVNVHEQYF.

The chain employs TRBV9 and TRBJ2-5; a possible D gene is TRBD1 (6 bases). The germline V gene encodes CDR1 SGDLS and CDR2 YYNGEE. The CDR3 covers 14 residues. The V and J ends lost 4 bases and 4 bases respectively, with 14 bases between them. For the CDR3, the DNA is TGTGCCAGCAGCTCAGATAGGGGGTTAGAGACCCAGTACTTC. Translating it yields CASSSDRGLETQYF.

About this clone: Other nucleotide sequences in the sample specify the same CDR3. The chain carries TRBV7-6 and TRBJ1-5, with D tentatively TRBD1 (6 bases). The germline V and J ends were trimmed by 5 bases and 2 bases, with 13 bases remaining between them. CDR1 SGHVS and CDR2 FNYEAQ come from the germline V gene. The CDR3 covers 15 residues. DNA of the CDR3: TGTGCCAGCAGCCTCGGACAGAGTGGCAATCAGCCCCAGCATTTT. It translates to CASSLGQSGNQPQHF.

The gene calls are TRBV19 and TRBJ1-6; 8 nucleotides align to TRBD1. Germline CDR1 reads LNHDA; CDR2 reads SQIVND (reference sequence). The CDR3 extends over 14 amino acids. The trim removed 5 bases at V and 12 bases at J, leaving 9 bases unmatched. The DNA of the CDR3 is TGTGCCAGTAGTGCTGGACAGGGCGCGGGACCCCTCCACTTT. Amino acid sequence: CASSAGQGAGPLHF. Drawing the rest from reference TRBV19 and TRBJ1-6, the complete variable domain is DGGITQSPKYLFRKEGQNVTLSCEQNLNHDAMYWYRQDPGQGLRLIYYSQIVNDFQKGDIAEGYSVSREKKESFPLTVTSAQKNPTAFYLCASSAGQGAGPLHFGNGTRLTVT.

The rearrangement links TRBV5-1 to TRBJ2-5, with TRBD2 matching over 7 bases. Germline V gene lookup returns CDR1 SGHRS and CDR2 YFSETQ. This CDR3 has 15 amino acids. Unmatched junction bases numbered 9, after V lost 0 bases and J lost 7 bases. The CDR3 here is CASSLGLAEDTTQYF. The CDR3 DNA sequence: TGCGCCAGCAGCTTGGGGCTAGCGGAAGACACGACCCAGTACTTC. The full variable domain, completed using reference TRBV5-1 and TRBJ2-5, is KAGVTQTPRYLIKTRGQQVTLSCSPISGHRSVSWYQQTPGQGLQFLFEYFSETQRNKGNFPGRFSGRQFSNSRSEMNVSTLELGDSALYLCASSLGLAEDTTQYFGPGTRLLVL.

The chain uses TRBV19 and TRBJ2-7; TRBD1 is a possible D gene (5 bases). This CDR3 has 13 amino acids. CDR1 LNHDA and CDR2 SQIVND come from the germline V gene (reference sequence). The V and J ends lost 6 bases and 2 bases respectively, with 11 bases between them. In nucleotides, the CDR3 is TGTGCCAGTAGCCGACAGCTTACCTACGAGCAGTACTTC. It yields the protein CASSRQLTYEQYF. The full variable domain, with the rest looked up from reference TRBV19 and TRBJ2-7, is DGGITQSPKYLFRKEGQNVTLSCEQNLNHDAMYWYRQDPGQGLRLIYYSQIVNDFQKGDIAEGYSVSREKKESFPLTVTSAQKNPTAFYLCASSRQLTYEQYFGPGTRLTVT.

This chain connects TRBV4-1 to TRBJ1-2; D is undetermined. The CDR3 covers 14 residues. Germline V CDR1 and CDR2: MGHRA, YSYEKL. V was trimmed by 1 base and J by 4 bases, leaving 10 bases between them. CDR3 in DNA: TGCGCCAGCAGCCAAGTACGGGAGATCTATGGCTACACCTTC. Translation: CASSQVREIYGYTF.

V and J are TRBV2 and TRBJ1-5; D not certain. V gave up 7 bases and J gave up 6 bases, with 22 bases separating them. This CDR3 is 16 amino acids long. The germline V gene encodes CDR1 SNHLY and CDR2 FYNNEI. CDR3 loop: CASTPLEEGFSQPQHF. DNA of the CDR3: TGTGCCAGCACCCCCTTAGAAGAGGGTTTTAGTCAGCCCCAGCATTTT.

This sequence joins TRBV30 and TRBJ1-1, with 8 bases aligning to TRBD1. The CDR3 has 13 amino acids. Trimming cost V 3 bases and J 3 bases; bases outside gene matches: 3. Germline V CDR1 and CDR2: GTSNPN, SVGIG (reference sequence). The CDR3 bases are TGTGCCTGGAGGGTGACAGGGGACACTGAAGCTTTCTTT. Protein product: CAWRVTGDTEAFF.

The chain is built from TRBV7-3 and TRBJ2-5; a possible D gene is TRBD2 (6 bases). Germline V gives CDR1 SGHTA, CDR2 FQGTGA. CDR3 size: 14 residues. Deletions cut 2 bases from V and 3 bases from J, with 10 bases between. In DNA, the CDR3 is TGTGCCAGCAGCTTATCGACTAGTGAAGAGACCCAGTACTTC. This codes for CASSLSTSEETQYF.

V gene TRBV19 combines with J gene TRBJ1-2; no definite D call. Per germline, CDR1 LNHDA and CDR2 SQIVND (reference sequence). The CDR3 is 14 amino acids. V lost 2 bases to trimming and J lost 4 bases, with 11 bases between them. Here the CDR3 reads CASSINPVTYGYTF. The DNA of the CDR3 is TGTGCCAGTAGTATAAATCCGGTAACCTATGGCTACACCTTC.

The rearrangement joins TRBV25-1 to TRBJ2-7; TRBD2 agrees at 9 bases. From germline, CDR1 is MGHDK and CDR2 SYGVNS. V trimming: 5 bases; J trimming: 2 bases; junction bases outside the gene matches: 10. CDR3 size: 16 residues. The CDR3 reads CASSFSGSQGAYEQYF. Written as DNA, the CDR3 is TGTGCCAGCAGTTTTAGCGGGAGCCAAGGCGCCTACGAGCAGTACTTC.

The CDR3 nucleotides read TGTGCCAGCAGCTTGGATCTGTACTATAGCAATCAGCCCCAGCATTTT. This translates into CASSLDLYYSNQPQHF. The gene calls are TRBV5-5 and TRBJ1-5; D is unclear. The V end lost 0 bases, the J end lost 0 bases, and 10 bases lay between the germline ends. The CDR3 has 16 residues. CDR1 is SGHKS, CDR2 YYEKEE, per germline (reference sequence).

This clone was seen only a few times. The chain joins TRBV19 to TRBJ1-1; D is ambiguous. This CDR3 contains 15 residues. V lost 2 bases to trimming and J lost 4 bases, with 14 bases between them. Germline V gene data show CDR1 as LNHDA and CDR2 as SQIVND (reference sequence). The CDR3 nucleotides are TGTGCCAGTAGTATAAGTTGGGAAGGAGGCACTGAAGCTTTCTTT. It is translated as CASSISWEGGTEAFF.

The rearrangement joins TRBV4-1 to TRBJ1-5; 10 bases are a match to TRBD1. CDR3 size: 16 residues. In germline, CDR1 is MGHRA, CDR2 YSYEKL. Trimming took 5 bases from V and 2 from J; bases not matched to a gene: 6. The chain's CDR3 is CASSRQGASGNQPQHF. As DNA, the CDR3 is TGCGCCAGCAGCAGACAGGGGGCTAGTGGCAATCAGCCCCAGCATTTT.

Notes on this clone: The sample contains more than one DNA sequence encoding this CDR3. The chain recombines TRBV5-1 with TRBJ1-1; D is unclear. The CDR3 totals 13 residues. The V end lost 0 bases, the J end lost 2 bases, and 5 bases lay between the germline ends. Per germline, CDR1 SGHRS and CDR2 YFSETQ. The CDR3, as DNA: TGCGCCAGCAGCTTGGCGGGTAACACTGAAGCTTTCTTT. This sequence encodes CASSLAGNTEAFF. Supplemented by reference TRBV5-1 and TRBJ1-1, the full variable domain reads KAGVTQTPRYLIKTRGQQVTLSCSPISGHRSVSWYQQTPGQGLQFLFEYFSETQRNKGNFPGRFSGRQFSNSRSEMNVSTLELGDSALYLCASSLAGNTEAFFGQGTRLTVV.

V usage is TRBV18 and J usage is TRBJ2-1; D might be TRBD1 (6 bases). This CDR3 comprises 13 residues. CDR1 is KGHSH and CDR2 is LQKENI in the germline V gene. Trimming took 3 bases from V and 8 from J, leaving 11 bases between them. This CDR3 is CASSPGGGDEQFF. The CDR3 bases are TGTGCCAGCTCACCCGGTGGGGGCGATGAGCAGTTCTTC.

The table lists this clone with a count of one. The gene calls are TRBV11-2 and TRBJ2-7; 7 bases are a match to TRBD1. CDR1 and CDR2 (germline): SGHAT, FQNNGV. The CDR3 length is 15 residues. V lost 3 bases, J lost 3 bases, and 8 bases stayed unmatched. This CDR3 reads CASSLVGGRGYEQYF. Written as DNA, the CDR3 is TGTGCCAGCAGCTTGGTAGGGGGCCGGGGCTACGAGCAGTACTTC.

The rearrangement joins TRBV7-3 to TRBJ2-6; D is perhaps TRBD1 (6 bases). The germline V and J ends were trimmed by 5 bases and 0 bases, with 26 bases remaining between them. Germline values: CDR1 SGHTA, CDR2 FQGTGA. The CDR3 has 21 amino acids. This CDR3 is CASSAAPGQSPSGSGANVLTF. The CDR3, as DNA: TGTGCCAGCAGCGCGGCACCGGGACAATCCCCTTCTGGCTCTGGGGCCAACGTCCTGACTTTC.

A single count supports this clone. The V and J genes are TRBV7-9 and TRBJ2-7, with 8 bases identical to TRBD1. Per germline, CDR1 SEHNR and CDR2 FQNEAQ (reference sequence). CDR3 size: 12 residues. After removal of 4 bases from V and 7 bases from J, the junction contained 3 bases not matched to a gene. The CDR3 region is CASSSGGREQYF. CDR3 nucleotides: TGTGCCAGCAGCTCAGGGGGCAGGGAGCAGTACTTC. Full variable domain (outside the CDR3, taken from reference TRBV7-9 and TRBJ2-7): DTGVSQNPRHKITKRGQNVTFRCDPISEHNRLYWYRQTLGQGPEFLTYFQNEAQLEKSRLLSDRFSAERPKGSFSTLEIQRTEQGDSAMYLCASSSGGREQYFGPGTRLTVT.

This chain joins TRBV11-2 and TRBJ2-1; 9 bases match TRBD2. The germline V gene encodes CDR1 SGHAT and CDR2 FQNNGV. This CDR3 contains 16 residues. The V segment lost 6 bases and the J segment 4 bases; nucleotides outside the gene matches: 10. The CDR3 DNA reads TGTGCCAGCAGGGGGACTAGCCGGGGGACTTACAATGAGCAGTTCTTC. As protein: CASRGTSRGTYNEQFF.

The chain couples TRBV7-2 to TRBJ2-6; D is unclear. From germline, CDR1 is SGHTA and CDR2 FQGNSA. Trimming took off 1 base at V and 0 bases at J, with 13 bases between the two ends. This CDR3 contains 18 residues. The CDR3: CASSLVVFPGSGANVLTF. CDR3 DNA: TGTGCCAGCAGCTTAGTTGTGTTCCCCGGCTCTGGGGCCAACGTCCTGACTTTC.

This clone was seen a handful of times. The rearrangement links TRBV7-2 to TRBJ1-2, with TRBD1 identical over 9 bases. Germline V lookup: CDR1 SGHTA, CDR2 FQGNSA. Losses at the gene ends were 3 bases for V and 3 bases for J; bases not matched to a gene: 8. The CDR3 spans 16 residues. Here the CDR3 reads CASSFPGQGRDYGYTF. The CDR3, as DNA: TGTGCCAGCAGCTTTCCAGGACAGGGGCGAGACTATGGCTACACCTTC.